Listed below are T cell receptor beta chains from one sample, sequenced in a study of shared clonotypes between healthy human individuals. The method was immunoSEQ multiplex PCR; TCRdb's version includes in-frame clones alone and lacks a portion of them. This sample carries 2 million or so clones, roughly 96% of them seen once, and the ten largest clones take 0.1% to 0.15%. Sequences were obtained from naive CD4+ T cells sorted from blood. These receptors were collected from a man aged 18-30 years in good health. Each CDR3 is given with its conserved first and last residue. D genes are given only for firm matches. Rows give clone size only sometimes, using once, few, many, or a class for an expanded clone.

TRBV2	NA	NA	TRBJ2-5	TGTGCCAGCAGAATAAAATTGGTAGAACAGGCCCCGGAGACCCAGTACTTC	CASRIKLVEQAPETQYF
TRBV5-1	TRBD1	NA	TRBJ2-7	TGCGCCAGCTCCAGGGGGCCTGCCTACGAGCAGTACTTC	CASSRGPAYEQYF
TRBV10-3	NA	NA	TRBJ2-5	TGTGCCATCAGTGACCTACAGGAGACCCAGTACTTC	CAISDLQETQYF
TRBV30	TRBD1	few	TRBJ1-1	TGTGCCTGGGGGACAGGGAGGACTGAAGCTTTCTTT	CAWGTGRTEAFF
TRBV5-5	NA	NA	TRBJ2-1	TGTGCCAGCAGCTTGGAGGTTAGCGGCTACAATGAGCAGTTCTTC	CASSLEVSGYNEQFF
TRBV28	TRBD2	NA	TRBJ2-3	TGTGCCAGCAGCCTTTCTGGTCTAGCGGGGGGCCGGGGCACAGATACGCAGTATTTT	CASSLSGLAGGRGTDTQYF
TRBV10-2	NA	NA	TRBJ1-2	TGCGCCAGCAGCCCAGACAGGTTTAACTATGGCTACACCTTC	CASSPDRFNYGYTF
TRBV7-9	TRBD2	NA	TRBJ2-5	TGTGCCAGCAGCCTAAGCGGGATCCAAGAGACCCAGTACTTC	CASSLSGIQETQYF
TRBV12-2	NA	NA	TRBJ2-7	TGTGCAGGGCAATACAGGGTTAGGCACGAGCAGTACTTC	CAGQYRVRHEQYF
TRBV5-1	NA	NA	TRBJ1-3	TGCGCCAGCAGCTTAAACCCCACCCGCTCTGGAAACACCATATATTTT	CASSLNPTRSGNTIYF
TRBV6-1	TRBD1	NA	TRBJ2-7	TGTGCCAGCAGCGTCACGGGACAGGTCTACGAGCAGTACTTC	CASSVTGQVYEQYF
TRBV28	NA	NA	TRBJ2-1	TGTGCCAGCAGCCTCCAGGGCAATGAGCAGTTCTTC	CASSLQGNEQFF
TRBV6-5	NA	NA	TRBJ2-1	TGTGCCGCCGGGAGCCAGGCCTTGGACTACAATGAGCAGTTCTTC	CAAGSQALDYNEQFF
TRBV6-1	TRBD2	NA	TRBJ2-1	TGTGCCAGCAGTGAAGGGACTAGCGGGATCAAGGCGGGTAATGAGCAGTTCTTC	CASSEGTSGIKAGNEQFF
TRBV28	NA	NA	TRBJ2-1	TGTGCCAGCAGTTTATACAGGGCCTACAATGAGCAGTTCTTC	CASSLYRAYNEQFF
TRBV2	NA	NA	TRBJ1-2	TGTGCCAGCAGTCCTTCGGTTAACTATGGCTACACCTTC	CASSPSVNYGYTF
TRBV10-3	NA	NA	TRBJ1-5	TGTGCCATCAGTGAGAATCGGTATAGCAATCAGCCCCAGCATTTT	CAISENRYSNQPQHF
TRBV25-1	NA	NA	TRBJ1-5	TGTGCCAGCAGTGAAGGCAGGACCCAGCATTTT	CASSEGRTQHF
TRBV10-3	NA	NA	TRBJ1-6	TGTGCCATCAATTTTGATCCTAATTCACCCCTCCACTTT	CAINFDPNSPLHF
TRBV6-5	TRBD1	NA	TRBJ2-5	TGTGCCAGCAGGAGACAGGGTACAGAGACCCAGTACTTC	CASRRQGTETQYF
TRBV5-1	NA	once	TRBJ2-5	TGCGCCAGCAGCTTTGACCGAGAGACCCAGTACTTC	CASSFDRETQYF
TRBV25-1	NA	NA	TRBJ1-6	TGTGCCAGCAGTGAAGCCGAGGCGGGACCTAATTCACCCCTCCACTTT	CASSEAEAGPNSPLHF
TRBV25-1	TRBD2	NA	TRBJ2-1	TGTGCCAGCAGTGAATCCTCCGCTAGCGGGGTCTACAATGAGCAGTTCTTC	CASSESSASGVYNEQFF
TRBV19	NA	NA	TRBJ2-1	TGTGCCAGTAGTATATATCCGACTGGACGTACCTACAATGAGCAGTTCTTC	CASSIYPTGRTYNEQFF
TRBV7-9	TRBD1	NA	TRBJ1-4	TGTGCCAGCAGCCGCAGCAGGGGGCTTGGCGAAAAACTGTTTTTT	CASSRSRGLGEKLFF
TRBV30	TRBD1	once	TRBJ1-1	TGTGCCTGGAGTGAGGTCCCAGGGGGAATCACTGAAGCTTTCTTT	CAWSEVPGGITEAFF
TRBV9	NA	NA	TRBJ1-5	TGTGCCAGCAGCGCCGTGAATCAGCCCCAGCATTTT	CASSAVNQPQHF
TRBV27	NA	NA	TRBJ2-7	TGTGCCAGCAGTCCAGGACTAATCACTCCACGGGAGCAGTACTTC	CASSPGLITPREQYF
TRBV4-2	NA	NA	TRBJ2-7	TGTGCCAGCAGCCAAAACAGGGTAGGCTCCTACGAGCAGTACTTC	CASSQNRVGSYEQYF
TRBV5-1	NA	NA	TRBJ2-2	TGCGCCAGCAGGGCGGGATTACCGAACACCGGGGAGCTGTTTTTT	CASRAGLPNTGELFF
TRBV7-9	TRBD1	once	TRBJ2-5	TGTGCCAGCAGCCCCCAGGGGGTGGGTGGAAAGACCCAGTACTTC	CASSPQGVGGKTQYF